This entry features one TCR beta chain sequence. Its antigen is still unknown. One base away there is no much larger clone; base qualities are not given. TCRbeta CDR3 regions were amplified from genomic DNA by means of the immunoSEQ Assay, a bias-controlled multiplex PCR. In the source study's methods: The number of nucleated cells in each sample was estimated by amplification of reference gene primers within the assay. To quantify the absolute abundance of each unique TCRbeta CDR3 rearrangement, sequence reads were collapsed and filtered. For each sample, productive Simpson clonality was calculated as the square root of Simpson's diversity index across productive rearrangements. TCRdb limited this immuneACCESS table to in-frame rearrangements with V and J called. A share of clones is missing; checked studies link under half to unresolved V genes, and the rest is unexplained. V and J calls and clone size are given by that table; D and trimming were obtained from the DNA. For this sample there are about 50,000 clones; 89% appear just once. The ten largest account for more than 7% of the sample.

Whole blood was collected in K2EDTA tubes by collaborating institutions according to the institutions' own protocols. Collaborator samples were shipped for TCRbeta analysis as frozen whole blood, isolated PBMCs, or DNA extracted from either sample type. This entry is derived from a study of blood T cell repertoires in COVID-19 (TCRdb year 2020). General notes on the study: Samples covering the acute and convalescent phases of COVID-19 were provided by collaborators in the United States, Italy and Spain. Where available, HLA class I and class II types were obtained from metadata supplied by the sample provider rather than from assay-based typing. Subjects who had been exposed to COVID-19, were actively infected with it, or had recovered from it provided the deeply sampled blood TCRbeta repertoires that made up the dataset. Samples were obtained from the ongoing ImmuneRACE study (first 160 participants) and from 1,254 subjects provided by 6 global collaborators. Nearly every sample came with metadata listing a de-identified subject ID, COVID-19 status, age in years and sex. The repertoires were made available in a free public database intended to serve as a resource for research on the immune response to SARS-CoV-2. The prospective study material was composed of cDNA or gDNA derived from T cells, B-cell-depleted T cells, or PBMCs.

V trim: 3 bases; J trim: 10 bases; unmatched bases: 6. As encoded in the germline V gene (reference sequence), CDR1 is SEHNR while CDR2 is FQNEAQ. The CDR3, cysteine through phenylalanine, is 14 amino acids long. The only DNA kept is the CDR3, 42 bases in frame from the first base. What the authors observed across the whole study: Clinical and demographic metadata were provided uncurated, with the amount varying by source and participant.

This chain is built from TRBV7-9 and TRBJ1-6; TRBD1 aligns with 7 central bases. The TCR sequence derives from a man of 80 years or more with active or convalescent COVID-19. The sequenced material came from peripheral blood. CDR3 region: CASSLAGGQSPLHF. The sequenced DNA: TGTGCCAGCAGCTTGGCAGGGGGGCAGTCACCCCTCCACTTT.